These 30 T cell receptor beta chains were all obtained from the same sample, sequenced in a study of CD4 T cells in lung cancer. These receptors' antigens are unknown. Some clones are missing from TCRdb's copy, which holds only in-frame ones; the method was immunoSEQ multiplex PCR. The table records around 330 clones, around nine tenths of them present only once. PBMCs were cultured 13 days with mutant 27-mer peptides, then restimulated with peptide-pulsed autologous B cells. After restimulation with peptide-pulsed B cells, live T cells secreting IFNgamma were sorted. For about 14 to 21 days, sorted cells were expanded at roughly 3 or 10 per well. Sequencing was performed on a CD4+ T cell line or clone grown in culture. The receptors here all came from a woman in her fifties or sixties with non-small cell lung cancer. Some clones in this sample may be carry-over from other donors' samples.

The chain recombines TRBV19 with TRBJ2-1, with D unresolved. The CDR3 loop spans 15 amino acids. Trimming took 1 base from V and 9 from J, leaving 16 bases between them. Germline values: CDR1 LNHDA, CDR2 SQIVND (reference sequence). In DNA form, the CDR3 reads TGTGCCAGTAGTATAGTTGGCGTACAAAGTCTTGAGCAGTTCTTC. It encodes CASSIVGVQSLEQFF.

This clone showed up just once. The CDR3 loop is CASSRGLAGGPSVYNEQFF. Written as DNA, the CDR3 is TGCGCCAGCAGCCGAGGACTAGCGGGGGGGCCGAGTGTCTACAATGAGCAGTTCTTC. This rearrangement joins TRBV4-1 to TRBJ2-1; 15 bases match TRBD2. The V and J ends lost 4 bases and 3 bases, in that order; junction bases with no gene match: 10. The CDR3 is made up of 19 amino acids. CDR1 MGHRA and CDR2 YSYEKL come from the germline V gene.

This chain connects TRBV20-1 to TRBJ2-7; D unclear. The germline gives CDR1 DFQATT, CDR2 SNEGSKA (reference sequence). Trimming took 3 bases from V and 12 from J, leaving 12 bases between them. CDR3 length: 10 amino acids. CDR3 protein: CSASGFGLYF. CDR3 in DNA: TGCAGTGCTAGCGGTTTTGGATTGTACTTC.

This chain uses TRBV15 with TRBJ1-2; no firm D call. V lost 5 bases and J 4 bases, leaving 14 bases between the germline ends. The CDR3 runs to 14 residues. In germline, CDR1 is LNHNV, CDR2 YYDKDF (reference sequence). In DNA, the CDR3 is TGTGCCACCAGCGGAACGACACCTTTCTATGGCTACACCTTC. This codes for CATSGTTPFYGYTF.

DNA for the CDR3: TGTGCCAGCAGTTCAGGGGCGACCTACGAGCAGTACTTC. Its protein product is CASSSGATYEQYF. The rearrangement joins TRBV6-5 to TRBJ2-7, with D possibly TRBD1 on 6 matching bases. Trimming cost V 4 bases and J 2 bases, with 9 bases left between them. The CDR3 covers 13 residues. Germline assignment: CDR1 MNHEY and CDR2 SVGAGI.

The J gene is TRBJ1-4, the V gene TRBV5-1; 7 bases agree with TRBD1. This CDR3 contains 16 residues. Germline V gene lookup returns CDR1 SGHRS and CDR2 YFSETQ. J was trimmed by 4 bases and V by 2 bases; bases with no gene match: 8. The CDR3: CASSFSGQANNEKLFF. Written as DNA, the CDR3 is TGCGCCAGCAGCTTTTCAGGACAGGCGAATAATGAAAAACTGTTTTTT.

The count of this clone is one. V usage is TRBV11-2 and J usage is TRBJ2-1; TRBD2 is a possible D gene (5 bases). Germline V lookup: CDR1 SGHAT, CDR2 FQNNGV. The CDR3 extends over 14 amino acids. Trimming removed 1 base from V and 7 bases from J, with 11 bases in between. CDR3 region: CASSLGLAVNEQFF. The CDR3 DNA reads TGTGCCAGCAGCTTAGGGCTAGCAGTGAATGAGCAGTTCTTC.

The chain's CDR3 is CASSLDLASGNTIYF. In nucleotides, the CDR3 is TGTGCCAGCAGCTTAGATTTAGCCTCTGGAAACACCATATATTTT. The chain recombines TRBV11-2 with TRBJ1-3; D not certain. V lost 0 bases and J lost 0, with 6 bases in between. Germline CDR1 SGHAT, CDR2 FQNNGV. The CDR3 is 15 residues long.

The J gene is TRBJ2-5, the V gene TRBV6-5; D may match TRBD1 or TRBD2 (5 bases each). Germline CDR1 and CDR2: MNHEY and SVGAGI. The CDR3 is 13 residues long. V lost 5 bases and J lost 2, with 9 bases in between. This CDR3 is CASSRDRQETQYF. The CDR3 coding sequence is TGTGCCAGCAGTCGGGACCGACAAGAGACCCAGTACTTC.

Here the CDR3 reads CASSQVVVKAHRNTEAFF. DNA for the CDR3: TGTGCCAGCAGCCAAGTTGTAGTGAAGGCTCATAGGAACACTGAAGCTTTCTTT. This chain connects TRBV14 to TRBJ1-1; D uncertain. Per germline, CDR1 SGHDN and CDR2 FVKESK. Trimming took 1 base from V and 1 from J, leaving 19 bases between them. This CDR3 is 18 amino acids long.

This chain connects TRBV19 to TRBJ2-7; D may be TRBD1 (6 bases). Trimming stripped 4 bases from V and 0 bases from J, with 10 bases between. CDR1 and CDR2 from the germline V gene are LNHDA and SQIVND (reference sequence). The CDR3 sequence is 14 residues long. CDR3 DNA sequence: TGTGCCAGTAGTACCCGGACAGACTCCTACGAGCAGTACTTC. It encodes CASSTRTDSYEQYF.

For the CDR3, the DNA is TGTGCCAGCAGCTTAGAGGGGACTTACTACAATGAGCAGTTCTTC. Translation: CASSLEGTYYNEQFF. J is TRBJ2-1 and V is TRBV7-9; weak D call: TRBD2 (6 bases). Trimming pared 1 base from V and 3 bases from J, leaving 10 bases between. Germline assignment: CDR1 SEHNR and CDR2 FQNEAQ (reference sequence). The CDR3 sequence is 15 residues long.

This clone was recorded only once. The chain uses TRBV5-6 and TRBJ1-3, with 7 bases that match TRBD1. Germline CDR1 reads SGHDT; CDR2 reads YYEEEE. After removal of 3 bases from V and 0 bases from J, the junction contained 9 bases not matched to a gene. The CDR3 is 17 amino acids. The CDR3 loop reads CASSSLQGTYSGNTIYF. The DNA for the CDR3 is TGTGCCAGCAGCTCTCTACAGGGGACCTACTCTGGAAACACCATATATTTT.

The rearrangement links TRBV7-2 to TRBJ1-3; D gene ambiguous. Germline V gives CDR1 SGHTA, CDR2 FQGNSA. CDR3 length: 15 amino acids. The V gene lost 1 base and the J gene lost 0 bases, with 7 bases spanning the gap. The CDR3 nucleotides are TGTGCCAGCAGCTTAGATTTAGCCTCTGGAAACACCATATATTTT. This sequence encodes CASSLDLASGNTIYF.

V usage is TRBV18 and J usage is TRBJ2-7; TRBD2 agrees at 9 bases. The CDR3 contains 15 residues. Losses at the gene ends were 0 bases for V and 1 base for J; bases not matched to a gene: 1. Germline V gene data show CDR1 as KGHSH and CDR2 as LQKENI. DNA of the CDR3: TGTGCCAGCTCACCACCGGGACTAGCTTCCTACGAGCAGTACTTC. It is translated as CASSPPGLASYEQYF.

This clone was picked up a small number of times. V is TRBV4-1 and J is TRBJ1-3, with a possible D match to TRBD1 (5 bases). The CDR3 covers 15 residues. The germline gives CDR1 MGHRA, CDR2 YSYEKL. V gave up 4 bases and J gave up 5 bases, with 15 bases separating them. For the CDR3, the DNA is TGCGCCAGCAGCCCAGACCGGGACCCTCGAAACACCATATATTTT. Its protein product is CASSPDRDPRNTIYF.

This chain connects TRBV11-1 to TRBJ2-7; D gene ambiguous. The V and J ends lost 1 base and 5 bases respectively, with 9 bases between them. The CDR3 has 13 residues. The germline V gene encodes CDR1 SGHAT and CDR2 FQDESV (reference sequence). CDR3 nucleotide sequence: TGTGCCAGCAGCTTAGTTGGGCAGGACGAGCAGTACTTC. Translation: CASSLVGQDEQYF.

Worth noting for this clone: One end of the junction fails to match germline, which may point to a read error. In DNA, the CDR3 is TGTGCCATCAGTGAGTCGATCCAAGAGACCCAGTACTTC. Translation: CAISESIQETQYF. The V call is TRBV6-5, the J call TRBJ2-5; D is ambiguous. Germline V CDR1 and CDR2: MNHEY, SVGAGI. This CDR3 has 13 residues.

V is TRBV28 and J is TRBJ1-4, with unresolved D. The CDR3 loop spans 12 amino acids. Germline V gene sequence: CDR1 MDHEN, CDR2 SYDVKM. V lost 1 base to trimming and J lost 8 bases, with 5 bases between them. The CDR3 DNA follows: TGTGCCAGCAGTTTATCCGGAGAAAAACTGTTTTTT. Amino acid sequence: CASSLSGEKLFF.

The V and J genes are TRBV19 and TRBJ1-1; no clear D gene. V lost 3 bases and J 8 bases, leaving 19 bases between the germline ends. Per germline, CDR1 LNHDA and CDR2 SQIVND (reference sequence). This CDR3 has 15 amino acids. CDR3 in DNA: TGTGCCAGTAGTATGAATTCTGGACCCGTCGAAGAAGCTTTCTTT. This encodes CASSMNSGPVEEAFF.

The chain has TRBV20-1 and TRBJ2-7; TRBD1 matches at 7 bases. V shed 6 bases, J shed 5 bases, and the junction held 4 bases outside the gene matches. Germline CDR1 reads DFQATT; CDR2 reads SNEGSKA (reference sequence). CDR3 length: 11 amino acids. CDR3 in DNA: TGCAGTGCGTCGACAGGGAACGAGCAGTACTTC. This codes for CSASTGNEQYF.

CDR3 sequence (DNA): TGTGCCAGTAGTATAGCAGGGATTCAGCCCCAGCATTTT. Protein sequence: CASSIAGIQPQHF. V and J are TRBV19 and TRBJ1-5; D possibly corresponds to TRBD1 (5 bases). V was clipped by 1 base and J by 6 bases, with 7 bases between them. This CDR3 is built from 13 residues. Germline CDR1 and CDR2: LNHDA and SQIVND (reference sequence).

Notes on this clone: A read error may account for a junction end that differs from germline. The chain is built from TRBV7-2 and TRBJ1-5; no definite D call. The CDR3 covers 15 residues. Germline V gene lookup returns CDR1 SGHTA and CDR2 FQGNSA. The CDR3 coding sequence is TGTGCCAGCAGCTCCCGGGTGGGAAGCAATCAGCTCCAGCATTTT. This sequence encodes CASSSRVGSNQLQHF.

V gene TRBV6-5 combines with J gene TRBJ1-5; possible D gene TRBD1, 5 bases. Germline values: CDR1 MNHEY, CDR2 SVGAGI. V was trimmed by 6 bases and J by 4 bases, leaving 7 bases between them. The CDR3 runs 12 residues. This CDR3 is CASRTENQPQHF. The CDR3 region has the DNA TGTGCCAGCAGGACAGAAAATCAGCCCCAGCATTTT.

The chain carries TRBV27 and TRBJ2-1, with TRBD2 identical over 11 bases. The ends lost 5 bases at V and 4 bases at J; junction bases unmatched: 10. CDR1 is MNHEY, CDR2 SMNVEV, per germline (reference sequence). The CDR3 runs to 17 residues. CDR3: CASSPIAGGPRYNEQFF. In DNA, the CDR3 is TGTGCCAGCAGTCCCATAGCGGGAGGGCCAAGGTACAATGAGCAGTTCTTC.

The chain combines TRBV7-6 with TRBJ2-7, with 11 bases lining up with TRBD2. The trim removed 2 bases at V and 6 bases at J, leaving 6 bases unmatched. The germline V gene has CDR1 SGHVS and CDR2 FNYEAQ. This CDR3 comprises 15 residues. CDR3 residues: CASSLLAGGLGEQYF. In DNA, the CDR3 is TGTGCCAGCAGCTTACTAGCGGGGGGCCTCGGCGAGCAGTACTTC.

This clone was recorded only once. This chain uses TRBV7-8 with TRBJ1-5; D unresolved. Germline CDR1 is SGHVS and CDR2 is FQNEAQ. The V gene lost 5 bases and the J gene lost 3 bases, with 20 bases spanning the gap. The CDR3 has 17 amino acids. In nucleotides, the CDR3 is TGTGCCAGCAGCCCCTCCCAGCAGGCAGAACCCAATCAGCCCCAGCATTTT. It is translated as CASSPSQQAEPNQPQHF.

The chain is built from TRBV7-6 and TRBJ1-1; unclear D gene. Between the trimmed V and J ends, which lost 1 base and 5 bases, there was a span of 11 bases. This CDR3 is 14 amino acids long. The germline V gene encodes CDR1 SGHVS and CDR2 FNYEAQ. The CDR3 sequence is CASSLGVLGTEAFF. CDR3 nucleotides: TGTGCCAGCAGCTTAGGGGTATTAGGGACTGAAGCTTTCTTT.

This clone was counted a single time. The V and J genes are TRBV27 and TRBJ1-1, with 8 bases lining up with TRBD1. Germline CDR1 reads MNHEY; CDR2 reads SMNVEV (reference sequence). The CDR3 contains 13 residues. The junction had 7 bases not matched to a gene; V was cut back by 2 bases and J by 11 bases. The CDR3 loop reads CASSLLDRGRAFF. DNA of the CDR3: TGTGCCAGCAGTTTACTAGACAGGGGACGGGCTTTCTTT.

V and J are TRBV2 and TRBJ2-2, with 7 bases aligning to TRBD1. V shed 6 bases, J shed 6 bases, and the junction held 10 bases outside the gene matches. Germline-derived CDR1 and CDR2 are SNHLY and FYNNEI. This CDR3 is built from 15 residues. The DNA for the CDR3 is TGTGCCAGCAGAGACAGGGCCCCGGTTTCCGGGGAGCTGTTTTTT. This gives the protein CASRDRAPVSGELFF.